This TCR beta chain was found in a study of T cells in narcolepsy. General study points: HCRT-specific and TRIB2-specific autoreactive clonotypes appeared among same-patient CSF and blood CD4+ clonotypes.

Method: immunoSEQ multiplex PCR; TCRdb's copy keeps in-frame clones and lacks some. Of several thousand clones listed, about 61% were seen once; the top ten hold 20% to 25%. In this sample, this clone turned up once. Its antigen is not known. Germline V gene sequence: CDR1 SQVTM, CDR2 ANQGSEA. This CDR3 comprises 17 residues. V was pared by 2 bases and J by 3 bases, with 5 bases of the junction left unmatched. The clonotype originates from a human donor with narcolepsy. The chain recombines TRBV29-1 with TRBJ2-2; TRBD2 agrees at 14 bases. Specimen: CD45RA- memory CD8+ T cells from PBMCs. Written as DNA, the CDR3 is TGCAGCGTTGAACCCGGGACTAGCGGGGGATACACCGGGGAGCTGTTTTTT. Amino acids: CSVEPGTSGGYTGELFF.